The clone carrying this T cell receptor beta chain was recorded many times. TCRdb redid the calling of the 5' RACE reads with MiXCR, one entry per CDR3 protein. The sample lists 40,000 to 50,000 distinct CDR3 sequences, 1.9% occurring once. The sample belongs to a study of neurological immune-mediated disorders. CDR1 and CDR2 (germline): SGHVS, FQNEAQ. The ends lost 2 bases at V and 8 bases at J; junction bases unmatched: 6. The CDR3 spans 15 residues. The chain employs TRBV7-8 and TRBJ2-3; 11 bases match TRBD1. Sequencing input: PBMCs. This clonotype originated in a middle-aged woman with multiple sclerosis. CDR3 DNA sequence: TGTGCCAGCAGCTTATGGGGACAGGGGGACGGTACGCAGTATTTT. Translation gives CASSLWGQGDGTQYF.